The 26 T cell receptor beta chains below come from one sample, sequenced in a study of technical replicates of blood from a few donors. The method was immunoSEQ multiplex PCR; TCRdb's version includes in-frame clones alone and lacks a portion of them. The data contain 70,000 or so clones, about 90% of them singletons. The sequencing sample was made of PBMCs. The receptors stem from a human donor in good health. Some clones in this sample may be carry-over from other donors' samples.

This clone showed up just once. This sequence joins TRBV30 and TRBJ1-3; D possibly corresponds to TRBD1 (6 bases). Trimming left V 1 base short and J 1 base short, with 14 bases between. Germline loops: CDR1 GTSNPN, CDR2 SVGIG (reference sequence). CDR3 size: 16 residues. CDR3 nucleotide sequence: TGTGCCTGGAGTGGAAGAGACAGGCCATCTGGAAACACCATATATTTT. It encodes CAWSGRDRPSGNTIYF.

The chain joins TRBV7-7 to TRBJ2-5; a weak D match, TRBD2 (7 bases). The length of the CDR3 is 14 residues. In germline, CDR1 is SSHAT, CDR2 FNYEAQ (reference sequence). V shed 3 bases and J shed 7 bases, with 15 bases lying between them. The CDR3 region is CASSFPGGPGTQYF. The CDR3 region has the DNA TGTGCCAGCAGCTTCCCGGGGGGCCCCGGGACCCAGTACTTC.

The chain links TRBV11-3 to TRBJ2-1, with TRBD2 as a possible D gene (6 bases). Germline V gene lookup returns CDR1 SGHNT and CDR2 YENEEA. Trimming left V 5 bases short and J 12 bases short, with 17 bases between. This CDR3 has 13 residues. The CDR3 DNA is TGTGCCAGCAGCCCCCGGGACTCCCCTGGGCAGTTCTTC. Protein sequence: CASSPRDSPGQFF. Complete variable domain (other parts from reference TRBV11-3 and TRBJ2-1): EAGVVQSPRYKIIEKKQPVAFWCNPISGHNTLYWYLQNLGQGPELLIRYENEEAVDDSQLPKDRFSAERLKGVDSTLKIQPAELGDSAVYLCASSPRDSPGQFFGPGTRLTVL.

The J gene is TRBJ2-2, the V gene TRBV7-9, with D perhaps matching TRBD1 (6 bases). V gave up 6 bases and J gave up 4 bases, with 12 bases separating them. The CDR3 extends over 14 amino acids. From germline, CDR1 is SEHNR and CDR2 FQNEAQ (reference sequence). CDR3 bases: TGTGCCAGCAGGCCGACAGGACCCACCGGGGAGCTGTTTTTT. Protein: CASRPTGPTGELFF.

This chain connects TRBV6-5 to TRBJ1-1, with 8 bases aligning to TRBD1. The V gene end was trimmed by 4 bases and the J gene end by 0 bases; junction bases not matched to a gene: 7. Germline CDR1 reads MNHEY; CDR2 reads SVGAGI. The CDR3 is 16 residues long. The DNA of the CDR3 is TGTGCCAGCAGTTCCACGACAGGGGCCATGAACACTGAAGCTTTCTTT. It is translated as CASSSTTGAMNTEAFF.

This clone has only a few counts. CDR3: CASSLGAGGEYGYTF. The CDR3 nucleotides read TGTGCCAGCAGCTTAGGGGCAGGGGGAGAGTATGGCTACACCTTC. The rearrangement links TRBV7-6 to TRBJ1-2; 7 nucleotides agree with TRBD1. This CDR3 is built from 15 residues. The J segment lost 5 bases and the V segment lost 1 base, leaving 7 bases of the junction unmatched. Germline assignment: CDR1 SGHVS and CDR2 FNYEAQ.

The chain has TRBV2 and TRBJ1-2; TRBD1 matches 12 bases. V trimming: 6 bases; J trimming: 4 bases; junction bases outside the gene matches: 12. The CDR3 covers 17 residues. Germline CDR1 is SNHLY and CDR2 is FYNNEI. CDR3 residues: CASRGIRDRGQGYGYTF. The CDR3 DNA reads TGTGCCAGCAGGGGAATCCGGGACAGGGGGCAAGGCTATGGCTACACCTTC.

J is TRBJ2-2 and V is TRBV9; 8 bases fit TRBD2. The CDR3 runs to 17 residues. After removal of 0 bases from V and 6 bases from J, the junction contained 10 bases not matched to a gene. Germline V gene lookup returns CDR1 SGDLS and CDR2 YYNGEE. The CDR3 loop is CASSVDRGTSVPGELFF. Here the CDR3 DNA reads TGTGCCAGCAGCGTAGATAGAGGGACTAGTGTCCCCGGGGAGCTGTTTTTT.

The chain recombines TRBV5-6 with TRBJ1-6; 7 bases line up with TRBD1. CDR3 length: 16 residues. The V segment lost 4 bases and the J segment 9 bases; nucleotides outside the gene matches: 13. Germline CDR1 is SGHDT and CDR2 is YYEEEE. The CDR3 DNA reads TGTGCCAGCAGCAGAAGACAGGGTTTGGGGTCTTCACCCCTCCACTTT. Amino acid sequence: CASSRRQGLGSSPLHF.

The rearrangement links TRBV2 to TRBJ2-2; TRBD2 is a possible D gene (5 bases). V lost 2 bases, J lost 4 bases, and 11 bases lay in between. This CDR3 spans 15 amino acids. Looked up from germline, CDR1 is SNHLY and CDR2 is FYNNEI. CDR3 residues: CASSELIAFTGELFF. The DNA of the CDR3 is TGTGCCAGCAGTGAACTGATAGCGTTCACCGGGGAGCTGTTTTTT. The variable domain in full, with the rest retrieved from reference TRBV2 and TRBJ2-2, is EPEVTQTPSHQVTQMGQEVILRCVPISNHLYFYWYRQILGQKVEFLVSFYNNEISEKSEIFDDQFSVERPDGSNFTLKIRSTKLEDSAMYFCASSELIAFTGELFFGEGSRLTVL.

This chain links TRBV2 with TRBJ2-7, with 8 bases identical to TRBD1. The CDR3 consists of 15 residues. V lost 8 bases to trimming and J lost 4 bases; unmatched junction nucleotides: 13. Germline-derived CDR1 and CDR2 are SNHLY and FYNNEI. In DNA form, the CDR3 reads TGTGCCAGCGGGGTCGACAGGGGAACGTCTTACGAGCAGTACTTC. This encodes CASGVDRGTSYEQYF. The full variable domain, with the rest looked up from reference TRBV2 and TRBJ2-7, is EPEVTQTPSHQVTQMGQEVILRCVPISNHLYFYWYRQILGQKVEFLVSFYNNEISEKSEIFDDQFSVERPDGSNFTLKIRSTKLEDSAMYFCASGVDRGTSYEQYFGPGTRLTVT.

V gene TRBV5-6 combines with J gene TRBJ2-7; D is ambiguous. Trimming pared 4 bases from V and 2 bases from J, leaving 7 bases between. Germline-derived CDR1 and CDR2 are SGHDT and YYEEEE. This CDR3 is built from 12 residues. The CDR3 DNA follows: TGTGCCAGCAGCCTTTCAGCCTACGAGCAGTACTTC. This sequence encodes CASSLSAYEQYF.

This clone was observed once. The rearrangement uses TRBV6-6 and TRBJ1-6; tentatively, D is TRBD1 (6 bases). This CDR3 has 15 residues. V dropped 6 bases and J dropped 4 bases, with 13 bases sitting between them. Germline V lookup: CDR1 MNHNY, CDR2 SVGAGI (reference sequence). Written as DNA, the CDR3 is TGTGCCAGCAGAGGACAGCTATCTTATAATTCACCCCTCCACTTT. Translation: CASRGQLSYNSPLHF.

The chain couples TRBV7-9 to TRBJ2-7; D is ambiguous. CDR1 SEHNR and CDR2 FQNEAQ come from the germline V gene (reference sequence). The CDR3 sequence is 16 residues long. V lost 4 bases to trimming and J lost 2 bases, with 18 bases between them. The CDR3 region is CASSSRTTNSPYEQYF. The CDR3 DNA reads TGTGCCAGCAGCTCTAGAACGACCAATTCTCCCTACGAGCAGTACTTC.

A single count supports this clone. J is TRBJ2-1 and V is TRBV27; D possibly corresponds to TRBD2 (6 bases). Germline CDR1 reads MNHEY; CDR2 reads SMNVEV (reference sequence). The CDR3 runs 16 residues. The V end lost 6 bases, the J end lost 13 bases, and 28 bases lay between the germline ends. CDR3 amino acids: CASSRERNPGEIVQFF. CDR3 sequence (DNA): TGTGCCAGCAGCCGGGAGCGGAACCCTGGGGAAATCGTCCAGTTCTTC.

The chain uses TRBV5-8 and TRBJ2-1; tentatively, D is TRBD1 (6 bases). The CDR3 loop spans 16 amino acids. Trimming cost V 4 bases and J 2 bases, with 16 bases left between them. Germline V gives CDR1 SGHTS, CDR2 YDEGEE. CDR3 sequence: CASSNGQPKAYNEQFF. The CDR3 nucleotides read TGTGCCAGCAGCAACGGACAGCCCAAAGCCTACAATGAGCAGTTCTTC.

This clone was observed once. J is TRBJ2-1 and V is TRBV6-1; D call uncertain. This CDR3 has 11 residues. Trimming removed 6 bases at V and 5 bases at J, with 5 bases between. Germline loops: CDR1 MNHNS, CDR2 SASEGT. This CDR3 reads CASRLNNEQFF. The CDR3, as DNA: TGTGCCAGCAGACTAAACAATGAGCAGTTCTTC.

This chain connects TRBV7-2 to TRBJ1-2; TRBD1 is a possible D gene (5 bases). V lost 6 bases, J lost 4 bases, and 18 bases lay in between. This CDR3 region has 15 residues. Per germline, CDR1 SGHTA and CDR2 FQGNSA. For the CDR3, the DNA is TGTGCCAGCAGTAAACCCGGGGGAGGCCTCTATGGCTACACCTTC. As protein: CASSKPGGGLYGYTF. The full variable domain, rest sourced from reference TRBV7-2 and TRBJ1-2, is GAGVSQSPSNKVTEKGKDVELRCDPISGHTALYWYRQSLGQGLEFLIYFQGNSAPDKSGLPSDRFSAERTGGSVSTLTIQRTQQEDSAVYLCASSKPGGGLYGYTFGSGTRLTVV.

The chain couples TRBV7-9 to TRBJ1-4; D is undetermined. CDR1 SEHNR and CDR2 FQNEAQ come from the germline V gene (reference sequence). Trimming pared 1 base from V and 5 bases from J, leaving 11 bases between. This CDR3 has 15 amino acids. The CDR3 sequence is CASSLVGNRNEKLFF. The CDR3, as DNA: TGTGCCAGCAGCTTAGTCGGGAACCGCAATGAAAAACTGTTTTTT.

Comments on this clone: The same CDR3 arises from other DNA sequences in this sample as well. The rearrangement links TRBV4-3 to TRBJ1-2, with 9 positions matching TRBD1. CDR1 is LGHNA and CDR2 is YSLEER in the germline V gene. This CDR3 spans 16 amino acids. Trimming took 4 bases from V and 0 from J; bases not matched to a gene: 6. CDR3 sequence (DNA): TGCGCCAGCAGCCCGACAGGGGGAGAAGCTAACTATGGCTACACCTTC. Protein: CASSPTGGEANYGYTF.

The chain couples TRBV23-1 to TRBJ1-6; 9 bases map to TRBD1. TRBV23-1 is given ORF status, its function remaining uncertain. The J segment lost 0 bases and the V segment lost 8 bases, leaving 8 bases of the junction unmatched. This CDR3 region has 17 residues. The CDR3 protein is CASVQGARSSYNSPLHF. In DNA form, the CDR3 reads TGCGCCAGCGTACAGGGGGCAAGGAGCTCCTATAATTCACCCCTCCACTTT.

The chain joins TRBV5-1 to TRBJ2-1; 10 bases line up with TRBD2. This CDR3 has 15 residues. J gave up 9 bases and V 0 bases, and 6 bases lay outside the gene matches. Per the germline V gene, CDR1 is SGHRS and CDR2 is YFSETQ. CDR3 sequence (DNA): TGCGCCAGCAGCTTGGTAGCGGGAGGTGAGGGTGAGCAGTTCTTC. Its protein is CASSLVAGGEGEQFF.

The gene calls are TRBV19 and TRBJ2-2, with 8 bases matching TRBD2. CDR1 and CDR2 from the germline V gene are LNHDA and SQIVND (reference sequence). The ends lost 5 bases at V and 0 bases at J; junction bases unmatched: 5. This CDR3 has 16 amino acids. This CDR3 is CASSSTGLANTGELFF. CDR3 sequence (DNA): TGTGCCAGTAGTTCCACGGGACTAGCGAACACCGGGGAGCTGTTTTTT. Filled out from reference TRBV19 and TRBJ2-2, the complete variable domain reads DGGITQSPKYLFRKEGQNVTLSCEQNLNHDAMYWYRQDPGQGLRLIYYSQIVNDFQKGDIAEGYSVSREKKESFPLTVTSAQKNPTAFYLCASSSTGLANTGELFFGEGSRLTVL.

The rearrangement uses TRBV20-1 and TRBJ2-1; TRBD2 aligns across 10 bases. V lost 6 bases to trimming and J lost 9 bases; unmatched junction nucleotides: 2. Looked up from germline, CDR1 is DFQATT and CDR2 is SNEGSKA (reference sequence). CDR3 size: 11 residues. The CDR3 bases are TGCAGTGCCGAGCGGGAGGGTGAGCAGTTCTTC. Translation: CSAEREGEQFF.

This rearrangement joins TRBV27 to TRBJ1-6; TRBD1 matches at 7 bases. The CDR3 is 16 residues long. The ends lost 2 bases at V and 10 bases at J; junction bases unmatched: 11. Germline CDR1 is MNHEY and CDR2 is SMNVEV (reference sequence). The CDR3 region is CASSLGRQGWSSPLHF. The CDR3 nucleotides are TGTGCCAGCAGTTTAGGCCGACAGGGCTGGAGCTCACCCCTCCACTTT.

This clone was detected only a few times. V gene TRBV5-1 combines with J gene TRBJ2-7; the D gene is possibly TRBD1 (5 bases). The germline gives CDR1 SGHRS, CDR2 YFSETQ. Trimming took 0 bases from V and 0 from J, leaving 10 bases between them. CDR3 size: 15 residues. DNA for the CDR3: TGCGCCAGCAGCTTGGAAGGGGATTCCTCCTACGAGCAGTACTTC. Its protein product is CASSLEGDSSYEQYF. The full variable domain, in which reference TRBV5-1 and TRBJ2-7 provide the parts outside the CDR3, is KAGVTQTPRYLIKTRGQQVTLSCSPISGHRSVSWYQQTPGQGLQFLFEYFSETQRNKGNFPGRFSGRQFSNSRSEMNVSTLELGDSALYLCASSLEGDSSYEQYFGPGTRLTVT.